Presented here are 31 T cell receptor beta chains from one specimen sequenced in a study of T cell responses to AZD1222 COVID-19 vaccine. TCRdb keeps only in-frame clones here, not all; method: immunoSEQ multiplex PCR. The sample records 65,000 to 100,000 clones, 80% being singletons. Sequences were derived from peripheral blood, sampled on day 0 of AZD1222 vaccination. The receptors derive from an adult in good health.

J is TRBJ2-3 and V is TRBV6-5, with 7 bases aligning to TRBD2. The CDR3 totals 13 residues. With 11 bases clipped from V and 0 bases from J, the junction kept 5 bases outside the gene matches. CDR1 and CDR2 (germline): MNHEY, SVGAGI. CDR3 loop: CAGGRASTDTQYF. In DNA form, the CDR3 reads TGTGCCGGGGGGAGGGCGAGCACAGATACGCAGTATTTT.

This chain uses TRBV2 with TRBJ1-4, with a tentative D call TRBD1 (6 bases). This CDR3 is 13 amino acids long. The germline V gene encodes CDR1 SNHLY and CDR2 FYNNEI. V dropped 8 bases and J dropped 8 bases, with 15 bases sitting between them. The chain's CDR3 is CASLGRGKEKLFF. In DNA, the CDR3 is TGTGCCAGCCTCGGCAGGGGAAAGGAAAAACTGTTTTTT. Complete variable domain (other parts from reference TRBV2 and TRBJ1-4): EPEVTQTPSHQVTQMGQEVILRCVPISNHLYFYWYRQILGQKVEFLVSFYNNEISEKSEIFDDQFSVERPDGSNFTLKIRSTKLEDSAMYFCASLGRGKEKLFFGSGTQLSVL.

The gene calls are TRBV5-1 and TRBJ2-2, with 9 bases aligning to TRBD2. The CDR3 totals 15 residues. The V gene's germline CDR1 is SGHRS and CDR2 YFSETQ. V trimming: 4 bases; J trimming: 1 base; junction bases outside the gene matches: 2. DNA for the CDR3: TGCGCCAGCAGCGGGACTAGCATGAACACCGGGGAGCTGTTTTTT. It translates to CASSGTSMNTGELFF. The full variable domain, in which reference TRBV5-1 and TRBJ2-2 provide the parts outside the CDR3, is KAGVTQTPRYLIKTRGQQVTLSCSPISGHRSVSWYQQTPGQGLQFLFEYFSETQRNKGNFPGRFSGRQFSNSRSEMNVSTLELGDSALYLCASSGTSMNTGELFFGEGSRLTVL.

The chain uses TRBV11-3 and TRBJ2-7, with D perhaps TRBD1 or TRBD2 (5 bases each). Germline V lookup: CDR1 SGHNT, CDR2 YENEEA. The CDR3 contains 13 residues. Trimming removed 5 bases from V and 3 bases from J, with 11 bases in between. In DNA, the CDR3 is TGTGCCAGCAGCGTGGGACCCTACTACGAGCAGTACTTC. Protein sequence: CASSVGPYYEQYF. The entire variable domain, with the rest obtained from reference TRBV11-3 and TRBJ2-7, is as follows: EAGVVQSPRYKIIEKKQPVAFWCNPISGHNTLYWYLQNLGQGPELLIRYENEEAVDDSQLPKDRFSAERLKGVDSTLKIQPAELGDSAVYLCASSVGPYYEQYFGPGTRLTVT.

V gene TRBV27 combines with J gene TRBJ2-2; 12 positions match TRBD2. Trimming took 7 bases from V and 5 from J; bases not matched to a gene: 5. The CDR3 length is 15 residues. Germline-derived CDR1 and CDR2 are MNHEY and SMNVEV (reference sequence). CDR3 in amino acids: CASIASGRVTGELFF. The CDR3 DNA reads TGTGCCAGCATAGCTAGCGGGAGGGTAACCGGGGAGCTGTTTTTT.

The chain combines TRBV30 with TRBJ1-2; no reliable D call. V dropped 0 bases and J dropped 8 bases, with 19 bases sitting between them. Germline V lookup: CDR1 GTSNPN, CDR2 SVGIG (reference sequence). This CDR3 contains 15 residues. The CDR3 DNA follows: TGTGCCTGGAGTGTACATCGTGCACTGGGAGGCGGCTACACCTTC. Translation gives CAWSVHRALGGGYTF.

This clone has just one count. The chain carries TRBV19 and TRBJ1-1, with D unclear. The CDR3 is made up of 14 amino acids. V lost 3 bases, J lost 0 bases, and 8 bases lay in between. Germline assignment: CDR1 LNHDA and CDR2 SQIVND (reference sequence). DNA for the CDR3: TGTGCCAGTAGTATGACGGTCTTGAACACTGAAGCTTTCTTT. It yields the protein CASSMTVLNTEAFF.

The chain combines TRBV5-1 with TRBJ2-7, with a tentative D call TRBD1 (5 bases). CDR1 and CDR2 (germline): SGHRS, YFSETQ. V gave up 2 bases and J gave up 0 bases, with 12 bases separating them. The CDR3 is 15 amino acids. The CDR3 bases are TGCGCCAGCAGCTTTCAGGGCGCCAGCTCCTACGAGCAGTACTTC. It encodes CASSFQGASSYEQYF.

V usage is TRBV19 and J usage is TRBJ1-4, with 7 bases lining up with TRBD1. The CDR3 spans 15 residues. V lost 4 bases and J lost 3; bases outside the gene matches: 5. Looked up from germline, CDR1 is LNHDA and CDR2 is SQIVND (reference sequence). In nucleotides, the CDR3 is TGTGCCAGTAGTACTTCCGGGACAGCTAATGAAAAACTGTTTTTT. Protein product: CASSTSGTANEKLFF.

The chain couples TRBV29-1 to TRBJ2-1; no firm D call. The CDR3 has 13 residues. Germline V gene data show CDR1 as SQVTM and CDR2 as ANQGSEA. V was clipped by 6 bases and J by 0 bases, with 9 bases between them. DNA of the CDR3: TGCAGCGTCGGAGCGATCTCCTACAATGAGCAGTTCTTC. This translates into CSVGAISYNEQFF.

This chain links TRBV10-3 with TRBJ2-7; D unclear. Trimming left V 2 bases short and J 0 bases short, with 5 bases between. The germline V gene has CDR1 ENHRY and CDR2 SYGVKD. This CDR3 has 13 amino acids. CDR3 in amino acids: CAISETVSYEQYF. CDR3 in DNA: TGTGCCATCAGTGAGACTGTCTCCTACGAGCAGTACTTC.

The CDR3 sequence is CASSEDRGFYEKLFF. Written as DNA, the CDR3 is TGTGCCAGCAGTGAAGACAGGGGGTTTTATGAAAAACTGTTTTTT. This rearrangement joins TRBV2 to TRBJ1-4; 8 bases align to TRBD1. The germline V gene encodes CDR1 SNHLY and CDR2 FYNNEI. Trimming cost V 1 base and J 6 bases; bases outside gene matches: 4. The CDR3 is 15 residues long.

V usage is TRBV4-1 and J usage is TRBJ1-3; D is undetermined. V lost 0 bases to trimming and J lost 2 bases, with 14 bases between them. CDR1 MGHRA and CDR2 YSYEKL come from the germline V gene. The CDR3 sequence is 17 residues long. CDR3 region: CASSQDPPQAPGNTIYF. The CDR3 coding sequence is TGCGCCAGCAGCCAAGATCCTCCGCAGGCACCTGGAAACACCATATATTTT.

V is TRBV7-2 and J is TRBJ2-1; no firm D call. The germline V gene encodes CDR1 SGHTA and CDR2 FQGNSA. CDR3 length: 11 amino acids. Deletions cut 5 bases from V and 7 bases from J, with 6 bases between. The CDR3 region is CASSGLNEQFF. As DNA, the CDR3 is TGTGCCAGCAGCGGCCTGAATGAGCAGTTCTTC.

DNA of the CDR3: TGTGCCAGCAGCGCCGGGGGATCCTCTGGGGCCAACGTCCTGACTTTC. Amino acids: CASSAGGSSGANVLTF. The chain combines TRBV5-4 with TRBJ2-6; maybe TRBD2 (6 bases). Germline V gene lookup returns CDR1 SGHNT and CDR2 YYREEE (reference sequence). V lost 4 bases and J lost 0, with 11 bases in between. CDR3 length: 16 residues.

The rearrangement uses TRBV19 and TRBJ2-1, with D maybe TRBD2 (6 bases). The ends were cut back, 5 bases at V and 2 bases at J, with 16 bases in the middle. Germline CDR1 reads LNHDA; CDR2 reads SQIVND (reference sequence). The CDR3 contains 16 residues. CDR3 sequence: CASSPLTGETYNEQFF. In nucleotides, the CDR3 is TGTGCCAGTAGTCCCTTAACGGGAGAGACCTACAATGAGCAGTTCTTC.

V is TRBV4-1 and J is TRBJ1-2; D gene unclear. The CDR3 runs 13 residues. V shed 0 bases and J shed 4 bases, with 6 bases lying between them. CDR1 is MGHRA, CDR2 YSYEKL, per germline. This CDR3 is CASSQDKTYGYTF. For the CDR3, the DNA is TGCGCCAGCAGCCAAGATAAGACCTATGGCTACACCTTC.

This clone was observed once. The chain has TRBV6-1 and TRBJ1-2; 8 positions match TRBD1. Trimming at V came to 1 base and at J to 4 bases, leaving 5 bases not matched to a gene. The CDR3 totals 15 residues. CDR1 and CDR2 (germline): MNHNS, SASEGT. In nucleotides, the CDR3 is TGTGCCAGCAGTGAAGGCACAGGGGGGGTCTATGGCTACACCTTC. Its protein is CASSEGTGGVYGYTF.

This rearrangement joins TRBV30 to TRBJ1-5; D gene unclear. Per the germline V gene, CDR1 is GTSNPN and CDR2 is SVGIG (reference sequence). V gave up 3 bases and J gave up 9 bases, with 15 bases separating them. This CDR3 has 13 amino acids. CDR3 residues: CAWRTDQKGPQHF. CDR3 bases: TGTGCCTGGAGAACGGACCAAAAGGGGCCCCAGCATTTT.

This chain joins TRBV6-5 and TRBJ2-7; the D gene is possibly TRBD2 (5 bases). Germline V gene sequence: CDR1 MNHEY, CDR2 SVGAGI. The V end was cut by 6 bases, the J end by 7 bases, with 16 bases between. The CDR3 has 13 residues. The CDR3 here is CASRRGPLQEQYF. Written as DNA, the CDR3 is TGTGCCAGCAGGCGAGGGCCACTGCAGGAGCAGTACTTC.

CDR3: CASTEGHGYTF. CDR3 coding DNA: TGCGCCAGCACCGAAGGTCATGGCTACACCTTC. The V call is TRBV5-1, the J call TRBJ1-2; D gene unclear. Germline V gene data show CDR1 as SGHRS and CDR2 as YFSETQ. CDR3 length: 11 amino acids. Trimming stripped 6 bases from V and 6 bases from J, with 9 bases between.

The rearrangement joins TRBV5-1 to TRBJ1-6, with D perhaps matching TRBD1 (6 bases). Trimming left V 5 bases short and J 6 bases short, with 12 bases between. Germline V gene sequence: CDR1 SGHRS, CDR2 YFSETQ. The CDR3 spans 14 residues. The CDR3 is CASSLVGGNSPLHF. In nucleotides, the CDR3 is TGCGCCAGCAGTTTAGTAGGGGGTAATTCACCCCTCCACTTT. Together with reference TRBV5-1 and TRBJ1-6, the CDR3 gives the full variable domain: KAGVTQTPRYLIKTRGQQVTLSCSPISGHRSVSWYQQTPGQGLQFLFEYFSETQRNKGNFPGRFSGRQFSNSRSEMNVSTLELGDSALYLCASSLVGGNSPLHFGNGTRLTVT.

This sequence joins TRBV9 and TRBJ2-7, with 11 bases aligning to TRBD1. The CDR3 totals 15 residues. The V segment lost 4 bases and the J segment 2 bases; nucleotides outside the gene matches: 5. Germline-derived CDR1 and CDR2 are SGDLS and YYNGEE. This chain's CDR3 is CASSPGTGGAYEQYF. DNA for the CDR3: TGTGCCAGCAGCCCAGGGACAGGGGGAGCCTACGAGCAGTACTTC.

The V call is TRBV2, the J call TRBJ1-1, with D possibly matching TRBD1 (5 bases). The CDR3 is 14 residues long. Trimming took 6 bases from V and 0 from J, leaving 11 bases between them. The germline CDR1 and CDR2 sequences are SNHLY and FYNNEI. The CDR3 region is CASRRGPMNTEAFF. In DNA form, the CDR3 reads TGTGCCAGCAGGAGGGGTCCTATGAACACTGAAGCTTTCTTT.

The gene calls are TRBV5-8 and TRBJ2-3; D possibly uses TRBD1 or TRBD2 (6 bases each). The CDR3 is 15 amino acids. Germline V gene data show CDR1 as SGHTS and CDR2 as YDEGEE. Trimming took off 6 bases at V and 4 bases at J, with 18 bases between the two ends. The CDR3 nucleotides read TGTGCCAGCACCCAAGGGGGGCTGCGGGCAGATACGCAGTATTTT. Amino acid sequence: CASTQGGLRADTQYF. Using reference TRBV5-8 and TRBJ2-3 for the parts outside the CDR3, the full variable domain is EAGVTQSPTHLIKTRGQQATLRCSPISGHTSVYWYQQALGLGLQFLLWYDEGEERNRGNFPPRFSGRQFPNYSSELNVNALELEDSALYLCASTQGGLRADTQYFGPGTRLTVL.

This clone was seen repeatedly, ten times or more. This specimen includes other DNA sequences encoding the same CDR3. V and J are TRBV4-1 and TRBJ2-6; D is possibly TRBD1 or TRBD2 (6 bases each). V lost 11 bases, J lost 0 bases, and 26 bases lay in between. The CDR3 loop spans 19 amino acids. Germline CDR1 and CDR2: MGHRA and YSYEKL. CDR3 sequence reads: CAPRLHERGASSGANVLTF. In DNA, the CDR3 is TGCGCCCCCAGACTACACGAAAGGGGGGCCAGCTCTGGGGCCAACGTCCTGACTTTC.

The genes are TRBV11-1 and TRBJ2-3; possible D gene TRBD1, 6 bases. Trimming removed 4 bases from V and 5 bases from J, with 10 bases in between. The CDR3 covers 13 residues. The V gene's germline CDR1 is SGHAT and CDR2 FQDESV (reference sequence). This CDR3 is CASSSSGEDTQYF. CDR3 sequence (DNA): TGTGCCAGCAGCTCCTCAGGGGAAGATACGCAGTATTTT.

This chain uses TRBV7-9 with TRBJ1-1; D remains unclear. Germline values: CDR1 SEHNR, CDR2 FQNEAQ (reference sequence). CDR3 length: 14 amino acids. V dropped 1 base and J dropped 4 bases, with 10 bases sitting between them. The CDR3 protein is CASSLDGLGTEAFF. The CDR3 region has the DNA TGTGCCAGCAGCTTAGATGGCCTGGGCACTGAAGCTTTCTTT. Together with reference TRBV7-9 and TRBJ1-1, the CDR3 gives the full variable domain: DTGVSQNPRHKITKRGQNVTFRCDPISEHNRLYWYRQTLGQGPEFLTYFQNEAQLEKSRLLSDRFSAERPKGSFSTLEIQRTEQGDSAMYLCASSLDGLGTEAFFGQGTRLTVV.

J is TRBJ2-1 and V is TRBV6-6; D is possibly TRBD2 (6 bases). The CDR3 consists of 14 residues. V dropped 7 bases and J dropped 7 bases, with 17 bases sitting between them. CDR1 and CDR2 from the germline V gene are MNHNY and SVGAGI (reference sequence). Here the CDR3 reads CASTTPAGSNEQFF. The CDR3, as DNA: TGTGCCAGCACTACACCAGCGGGCTCTAATGAGCAGTTCTTC.

The rearrangement links TRBV19 to TRBJ1-2, with 9 bases lining up with TRBD1. Germline V gene lookup returns CDR1 LNHDA and CDR2 SQIVND (reference sequence). The length of the CDR3 is 14 residues. The V and J ends lost 6 bases and 5 bases, in that order; junction bases with no gene match: 7. The CDR3 DNA is TGTGCCAGTAGACAAGACAGGGGGGAGTATGGCTACACCTTC. This translates into CASRQDRGEYGYTF. Together with reference TRBV19 and TRBJ1-2, the CDR3 gives the full variable domain: DGGITQSPKYLFRKEGQNVTLSCEQNLNHDAMYWYRQDPGQGLRLIYYSQIVNDFQKGDIAEGYSVSREKKESFPLTVTSAQKNPTAFYLCASRQDRGEYGYTFGSGTRLTVV.

The rearrangement uses TRBV7-8 and TRBJ1-6; the D is unclear. There are 13 residues in the CDR3. Trimming left V 6 bases short and J 0 bases short, with 3 bases between. Germline CDR1 and CDR2: SGHVS and FQNEAQ. CDR3 nucleotides: TGTGCCAGCAGGAGCTCCTATAATTCACCCCTCCACTTT. Protein sequence: CASRSSYNSPLHF.